This TCR beta chain was identified in a study of cytomegalovirus exposure and HLA in healthy donors. The CDR3 is 13 amino acids. Trimming cost V 7 bases and J 8 bases, with 15 bases left between them. Looked up from germline, CDR1 is SNHLY and CDR2 is FYNNEI. Clones were sequenced by immunoSEQ multiplex PCR, and TCRdb holds only the in-frame ones, with some missing. The sample has under 70,000 clones, 85% to 90% seen once; the top ten hold about 1.5%. Sequencing was done on a sample of PBMCs. The V and J genes are TRBV2 and TRBJ1-3, with TRBD1 as a possible D gene (6 bases). The sequence was obtained from a woman aged 18-35 years in good health and CMV-seronegative. CDR3 nucleotide sequence: TGTGCCAGCACAGGGGACATTGGGGACACCATATATTTT. Protein: CASTGDIGDTIYF.